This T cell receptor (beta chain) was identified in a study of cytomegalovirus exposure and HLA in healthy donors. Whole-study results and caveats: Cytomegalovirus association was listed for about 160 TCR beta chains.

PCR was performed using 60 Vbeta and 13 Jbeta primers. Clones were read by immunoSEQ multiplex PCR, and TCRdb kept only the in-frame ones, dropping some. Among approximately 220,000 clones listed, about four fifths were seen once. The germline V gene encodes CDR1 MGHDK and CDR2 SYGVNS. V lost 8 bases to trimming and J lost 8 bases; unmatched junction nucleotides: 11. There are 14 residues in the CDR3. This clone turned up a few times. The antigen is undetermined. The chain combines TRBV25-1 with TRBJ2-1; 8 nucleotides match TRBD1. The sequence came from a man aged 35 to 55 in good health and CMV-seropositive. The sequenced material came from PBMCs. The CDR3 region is CASLGQGIYHEQFF. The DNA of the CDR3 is TGTGCCAGCTTAGGACAGGGAATATACCATGAGCAGTTCTTC.